This T cell receptor beta chain was sequenced during a study of shared clonotypes between healthy human individuals. A note on this clone: Antigen: not known.

Study-wide points: The naive CD4 repertoires of a handful of donors were compared, and roughly 5.1% of clonotypes were shared.

Terminally differentiated effector memory CD45RA+ cells were excluded by CCR7 positive selection of CD45RO-negative cells. CDR3 length equals 14 residues. Germline CDR1 PRHDT, CDR2 FYEKMQ (reference sequence). Trimming removed 6 bases from V and 8 bases from J, with 17 bases in between. Deep-level assay runs were performed. Sequenced by immunoSEQ multiplex PCR; TCRdb stores in-frame clones only, minus some. This table holds roughly 2,000,000 clones, 85% to 95% found once. The TCR sequence derives from a man aged 18 to 29 in good health. Some clones in this sample may be carry-over from other donors' samples. The chain employs TRBV13 and TRBJ1-3; D remains unclear. Sequenced sample: naive CD8+ T cells from PBMCs. CDR3 sequence: CASSLRSGWDTIYF. The CDR3 coding sequence is TGTGCCAGCAGTCTAAGGTCCGGGTGGGACACCATATATTTT.